This T cell receptor beta chain emerged from a study of blood T cells in healthy people across ages. Sample-barcoded 5' priming and a J-beta primer mix drove a second PCR of about 7 to 12 cycles. MiXCR was run by TCRdb on the 5' RACE reads, yielding one entry per CDR3 protein. The table shows about 800,000 distinct CDR3 sequences, with around 25% occurring only once. CDR1 and CDR2 (germline): MGHRA, YSYEKL. This CDR3 comprises 14 residues. These records were also assigned to another study, of T cells of mothers and their children. That report adds: All RNA that had been extracted was used for cDNA synthesis at roughly 1.6 ug per 15 ul.

This TCR was recovered from a boy aged 5 to 17 in good health. The sample consisted of blood. This chain joins TRBV4-1 and TRBJ2-5, with 7 positions matching TRBD2. TRBJ2-7 explains the end of the DNA better; the J call may be wrong. CDR3 sequence (DNA): TGCGCCAGCAGCCATGTAGCGGGTGGATACGAGCAGTACTTC. It is translated as CASSHVAGGYEQYF.